The rows below give T cell receptor beta chains drawn from one sample of a study of cytomegalovirus exposure and HLA in healthy donors. The data were produced by immunoSEQ multiplex PCR, yet TCRdb's version contains in-frame clones alone and is incomplete. The sample has roughly 100,000 clones, about 80% seen once; the top ten hold 10% to 13%. Input material: PBMCs. Receptor source: a human donor in good health. CDR3s include the opening cysteine and the closing phenylalanine or tryptophan. D genes are given only for firm matches. Clone size is not always given. Where it is, it says once, few, many or a class for expanded clones.

d_call: .; clone_size: .; j_call: TRBJ2-7; v_call: TRBV28; cdr3_aa: CASSFRHEQYF; cdr3_nt: TGTGCCAGCAGTTTCCGTCACGAGCAGTACTTC
d_call: .; clone_size: .; j_call: TRBJ1-1; v_call: TRBV9; cdr3_aa: CASSVDSQRHGTEAFF; cdr3_nt: TGTGCCAGCAGCGTAGACTCACAGCGGCACGGGACTGAAGCTTTCTTT
d_call: .; clone_size: once; j_call: TRBJ1-1; v_call: TRBV14; cdr3_aa: CASSQFQELNTEAFF; cdr3_nt: TGTGCCAGCAGCCAATTCCAGGAATTGAACACTGAAGCTTTCTTT
d_call: TRBD2; clone_size: .; j_call: TRBJ2-1; v_call: TRBV6-5; cdr3_aa: CASSGLAGGHGEQFF; cdr3_nt: TGTGCCAGCAGTGGACTAGCGGGGGGGCACGGTGAGCAGTTCTTC
d_call: TRBD1; clone_size: .; j_call: TRBJ2-2; v_call: TRBV19; cdr3_aa: CASSGDRGVNTGELFF; cdr3_nt: TGTGCCAGTAGCGGCGACAGGGGGGTGAACACCGGGGAGCTGTTTTTT
d_call: TRBD1; clone_size: .; j_call: TRBJ2-2; v_call: TRBV2; cdr3_aa: CASRPLTGPVGELFF; cdr3_nt: TGTGCCAGCAGACCCTTGACAGGGCCCGTCGGGGAGCTGTTTTTT
d_call: TRBD2; clone_size: once; j_call: TRBJ2-1; v_call: TRBV5-4; cdr3_aa: CASSYGGASYNEQFF; cdr3_nt: TGTGCCAGCAGTTACGGGGGGGCCTCCTACAATGAGCAGTTCTTC
d_call: .; clone_size: .; j_call: TRBJ1-1; v_call: TRBV9; cdr3_aa: CASTPMEGYAEAFF; cdr3_nt: TGTGCCAGCACCCCCATGGAGGGGTACGCTGAAGCTTTCTTT
d_call: .; clone_size: .; j_call: TRBJ2-3; v_call: TRBV15; cdr3_aa: CATALDTDTQYF; cdr3_nt: TGTGCCACCGCTCTAGATACAGATACGCAGTATTTT
d_call: TRBD1; clone_size: .; j_call: TRBJ2-5; v_call: TRBV4-3; cdr3_aa: CASSQGSGQGETQYF; cdr3_nt: TGCGCCAGCAGCCAGGGGTCCGGACAGGGGGAGACCCAGTACTTC
d_call: TRBD1; clone_size: few; j_call: TRBJ1-2; v_call: TRBV25-1; cdr3_aa: CASSNRGLVYGYTF; cdr3_nt: TGTGCCAGCAGTAACAGGGGGCTAGTCTATGGCTACACCTTC
d_call: .; clone_size: .; j_call: TRBJ1-6; v_call: TRBV5-1; cdr3_aa: CASSLGRTYNSPLHF; cdr3_nt: TGCGCCAGCAGCTTGGGGCGGACCTATAATTCACCCCTCCACTTT
d_call: .; clone_size: .; j_call: TRBJ2-1; v_call: TRBV9; cdr3_aa: CASSVGRLGHNEQFF; cdr3_nt: TGTGCCAGCAGCGTAGGGAGACTAGGTCACAATGAGCAGTTCTTC
d_call: .; clone_size: .; j_call: TRBJ1-2; v_call: TRBV4-2; cdr3_aa: CASSLDSLILFYGYTF; cdr3_nt: TGTGCCAGCAGCCTGGACAGTCTTATCCTCTTCTATGGCTACACCTTC
d_call: .; clone_size: .; j_call: TRBJ2-7; v_call: TRBV7-9; cdr3_aa: CASSSSGSYEQYF; cdr3_nt: TGTGCCAGCAGCTCCAGCGGCTCCTACGAGCAGTACTTC